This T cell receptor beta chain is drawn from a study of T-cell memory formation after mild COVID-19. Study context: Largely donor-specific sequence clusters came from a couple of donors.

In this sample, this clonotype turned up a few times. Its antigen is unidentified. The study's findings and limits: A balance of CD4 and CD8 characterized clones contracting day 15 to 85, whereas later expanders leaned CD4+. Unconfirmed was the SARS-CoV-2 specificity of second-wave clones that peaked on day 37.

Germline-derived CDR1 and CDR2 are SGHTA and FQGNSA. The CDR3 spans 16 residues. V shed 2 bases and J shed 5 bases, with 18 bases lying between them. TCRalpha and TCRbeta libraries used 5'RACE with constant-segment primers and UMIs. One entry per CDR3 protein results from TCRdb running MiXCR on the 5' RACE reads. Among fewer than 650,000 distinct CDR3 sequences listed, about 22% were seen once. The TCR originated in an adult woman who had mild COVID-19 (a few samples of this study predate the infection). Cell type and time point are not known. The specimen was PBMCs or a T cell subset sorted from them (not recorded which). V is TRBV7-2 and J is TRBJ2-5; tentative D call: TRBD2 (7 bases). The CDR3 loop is CASSLLGIGGAETQYF. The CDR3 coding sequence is TGTGCCAGCAGCTTATTGGGGATTGGGGGGGCGGAGACCCAGTACTTC.